A selection of T cell receptor beta chains follows, all from one sample in a study of CD8+ T cells in alopecia areata. Assay: immunoSEQ multiplex PCR; the TCRdb copy retains only in-frame clones and omits some. The table includes 150,000 to 180,000 clones, approximately 53% detected once. This sample comprised CD8+ T cells sorted from blood, obtained at week 0. The receptors originated from a human donor with alopecia areata. Both conserved end residues are part of each CDR3. Each record gives: clone size, V gene, D gene, CDR3 length, J gene, CDR3 protein, CDR3 DNA. D genes are given only for firm matches. Clone size is stated in some rows and not others, as once, few, many or a class when expanded.

>few|TRBV4-2|-|15|TRBJ1-2
CASSPGEGARYGYTF
TGTGCCAGCAGCCCGGGAGAAGGGGCGAGGTATGGCTACACCTTC
>-|TRBV7-9|-|12|TRBJ1-5
CASGDSNQPQHF
TGTGCCAGCGGTGATAGCAATCAGCCCCAGCATTTT
>-|TRBV5-1|-|14|TRBJ1-2
CASSPTEGSYGYTF
TGCGCCAGCAGCCCGACGGAGGGGTCCTATGGCTACACCTTC
>-|TRBV9|-|15|TRBJ1-2
CASSVASGGGYGYTF
TGTGCCAGCAGCGTAGCGTCAGGAGGAGGGTATGGCTACACCTTC
>-|TRBV4-3|-|11|TRBJ2-2
CASSQAGELFF
TGCGCCAGCAGCCAGGCCGGGGAGCTGTTTTTT
>-|TRBV11-2|-|13|TRBJ2-7
CASSLDNPYEQYF
TGTGCCAGCAGCTTAGATAATCCATACGAGCAGTACTTC
>-|TRBV7-6|TRBD2|15|TRBJ2-3
CASSILAVSTDTQYF
TGTGCCAGCAGCATACTAGCGGTTAGCACAGATACGCAGTATTTT
>-|TRBV25-1|-|14|TRBJ2-3
CASSAVDSTDTQYF
TGTGCCAGCAGTGCAGTGGATAGCACAGATACGCAGTATTTT
>-|TRBV6-5|TRBD1|16|TRBJ1-1
CASSYSNRGLNTEAFF
TGTGCCAGCAGTTACTCGAACAGGGGATTGAACACTGAAGCTTTCTTT
>-|TRBV9|-|13|TRBJ2-1
CASSASTGYEQFF
TGTGCCAGCAGCGCGTCGACGGGCTATGAGCAGTTCTTC
>-|TRBV6-5|-|16|TRBJ2-2
CASSYSPGWDTGELFF
TGTGCCAGCAGTTACTCTCCGGGATGGGACACCGGGGAGCTGTTTTTT
>-|TRBV11-2|-|11|TRBJ2-5
CASSSSETQYF
TGTGCCAGCAGCTCTTCGGAGACCCAGTACTTC
>-|TRBV6-5|-|12|TRBJ2-3
CATEDRTDTQYF
TGTGCCACCGAAGACAGAACAGATACGCAGTATTTT
>-|TRBV27|TRBD1|17|TRBJ2-5
CASSAASGTGAQETQYF
TGTGCCAGCAGTGCAGCCTCCGGGACAGGGGCGCAAGAGACCCAGTACTTC
>-|TRBV5-6|-|14|TRBJ2-7
CASSLDSGGYEQYF
TGTGCCAGCAGCTTAGATTCCGGAGGGTACGAGCAGTACTTC
>once|TRBV27|-|13|TRBJ1-1
CASSLGPNTEAFF
TGTGCCAGCAGTTTAGGCCCGAACACTGAAGCTTTCTTT
>few|TRBV5-6|-|14|TRBJ2-3
CASSLNGGTDTQYF
TGTGCCAGCAGCTTGAATGGAGGCACAGATACGCAGTATTTT
>few|TRBV29-1|-|14|TRBJ1-1
CSVESSRTNTEAFF
TGCAGCGTTGAAAGTAGCCGGACGAACACTGAAGCTTTCTTT